This TCR beta chain was documented in a study of blood T cell repertoires in COVID-19. Study context: Specimens from acute and convalescent COVID-19 originated in the United States, Italy and Spain. T cells, B-cell-depleted T cells, or PBMCs supplied cDNA or gDNA.

V was cut by 3 bases and J by 4 bases, with 13 bases left in between. CDR1 is SNHLY, CDR2 FYNNEI, per germline. CDR3 size: 14 residues. Authors' methods: Amplification from reference gene primers served as the basis for estimated nucleated cell counts. Profiled with immunoSEQ multiplex PCR; TCRdb holds only in-frame clones, not every one. That table supplies the V and J calls and clone size; D and trimming were determined from the DNA. Of roughly 72,000 clones listed, approximately 90% are singletons. This clonotype originated in a human donor in a cohort sampled during active COVID-19. The chain couples TRBV2 to TRBJ2-7, with D hard to call. Sample: peripheral blood. In DNA, the CDR3 is TGTGCCAGCAGTGACAACTTAACCCCTTACGAGCAGTACTTC. It yields the protein CASSDNLTPYEQYF. Using reference TRBV2 and TRBJ2-7 for the parts outside the CDR3, the full variable domain is EPEVTQTPSHQVTQMGQEVILRCVPISNHLYFYWYRQILGQKVEFLVSFYNNEISEKSEIFDDQFSVERPDGSNFTLKIRSTKLEDSAMYFCASSDNLTPYEQYFGPGTRLTVT.